The source of this TCR beta chain is a study of blood T cell repertoires in COVID-19. Study-wide context: COVID-19 samples collected from the United States, Italy and Spain covered acute and convalescent phases.

V lost 4 bases, J lost 2 bases, and 11 bases lay in between. Germline V gene lookup returns CDR1 KGHDR and CDR2 SFDVKD. This CDR3 is 15 amino acids long. Assay: immunoSEQ multiplex PCR; the TCRdb copy retains only in-frame clones and omits some. The table shows over 200,000 clones, with around 89% occurring only once. Recruitment covered under 25 US areas and drew participants whose ages spanned about 18 to 95 years. The specimen sequenced was PBMCs or T cells enriched from blood (not recorded which). This sequence joins TRBV24-1 and TRBJ1-5; TRBD1 is a possible D gene (5 bases). The sequence was obtained from a woman aged 40 to 49 with acute COVID-19. The CDR3 nucleotides read TGTGCCACCAGTGACCCTTTGACAGGCAATCAGCCCCAGCATTTT. Its protein product is CATSDPLTGNQPQHF.